One sample yielded the 5 T cell receptor beta chains listed below, sequenced in a study of blood T cell repertoires in COVID-19. The assay was immunoSEQ multiplex PCR, and TCRdb's table has in-frame clones only and misses some. Here the sample spans about 290,000 clones, over 80% being singletons. The specimen was peripheral blood. Every receptor here comes from a woman aged 45-59 years with active or convalescent COVID-19.

V gene TRBV18 combines with J gene TRBJ2-1, with D possibly TRBD2 on 6 matching bases. V was cut by 11 bases and J by 3 bases, with 20 bases left in between. Germline V gene data show CDR1 as KGHSH and CDR2 as LQKENI. The CDR3 covers 15 residues. CDR3 bases: TGTGCCTCAACAGCCTGGAGGGAGGTCTACAATGAGCAGTTCTTC. Protein sequence: CASTAWREVYNEQFF. Combining the CDR3 with reference TRBV18 and TRBJ2-1 gives the whole variable domain NAGVMQNPRHLVRRRGQEARLRCSPMKGHSHVYWYRQLPEEGLKFMVYLQKENIIDESGMPKERFSAEFPKEGPSILRIQQVVRGDSAAYFCASTAWREVYNEQFFGPGTRLTVL.

This clone was counted a single time. CDR3 in DNA: TGTGCCAGCAGTCGGGAGGCCGGGGAGCTGTTTTTT. The encoded protein is CASSREAGELFF. The chain employs TRBV6-6 and TRBJ2-2; 7 bases are a match to TRBD2. V trimming: 5 bases; J trimming: 6 bases; junction bases outside the gene matches: 0. This CDR3 contains 12 residues. Germline V lookup: CDR1 MNHNY, CDR2 SVGAGI (reference sequence).

The chain couples TRBV5-8 to TRBJ1-5, with D possibly being TRBD1 (6 bases). The germline V gene encodes CDR1 SGHTS and CDR2 YDEGEE. V was cut by 4 bases and J by 7 bases, with 15 bases left in between. The CDR3 sequence is 14 residues long. The CDR3 bases are TGTGCCAGCAGCCGGGACACCGGCCCCCAGCCCCAGCATTTT. As protein: CASSRDTGPQPQHF.

The chain is built from TRBV30 and TRBJ2-7, with TRBD2 matching over 13 bases. The CDR3 consists of 14 residues. J lost 6 bases, V lost 2 bases, and 4 bases had no gene match. CDR1 and CDR2 (germline): GTSNPN, SVGIG (reference sequence). The CDR3 DNA reads TGTGCCTGGAGTAGACTAGCGGGAGGACGCGAGCAGTACTTC. The encoded protein is CAWSRLAGGREQYF. The full variable domain, completed using reference TRBV30 and TRBJ2-7, is SQTIHQWPATLVQPVGSPLSLECTVEGTSNPNLYWYRQAAGRGLQLLFYSVGIGQISSEVPQNLSASRPQDRQFILSSKKLLLSDSGFYLCAWSRLAGGREQYFGPGTRLTVT.

This chain joins TRBV19 and TRBJ2-1; 14 bases agree with TRBD2. The CDR3 has 14 residues. The germline V gene has CDR1 LNHDA and CDR2 SQIVND (reference sequence). V was clipped by 8 bases and J by 9 bases; unmatched bases: 6. The CDR3 coding sequence is TGTGCCAGTGGGACTAGCGGGAGATCAGGTGAGCAGTTCTTC. It specifies CASGTSGRSGEQFF.